Listed here is a single T cell receptor (beta chain). The antigen is not known. The sample originates from a study of cytomegalovirus exposure and HLA in healthy donors. The study, taken as a whole, reports: Later findings reportedly placed an Asian-associated ancestry cluster below the approximately 670-donor mean for N-insertions.

The CDR3 has 13 amino acids. Germline V lookup: CDR1 MDHEN, CDR2 SYDVKM. V lost 7 bases and J lost 0, with 8 bases in between. With 60 Vbeta and 13 Jbeta primers, the PCR was carried out. Assay used: immunoSEQ multiplex PCR; TCRdb lists only in-frame clones, some missing. The top ten clones hold 5.5% to 9% of a sample with over 130,000 clones, 63% of them seen once. The specimen was PBMCs. This receptor was taken from a woman aged 60-75 years in good health and CMV-seropositive. The chain joins TRBV28 to TRBJ2-3; D is ambiguous. CDR3 in DNA: TGTGCCAGCAACACCCAGAGCACAGATACGCAGTATTTT. Amino acid sequence: CASNTQSTDTQYF.